Detailed here is one TCR beta chain. Antigen specificity is unknown. An equimolar mix of two oligonucleotides served as the beta constant-region primer for TRBC1 and TRBC2. Ligated cDNA was amplified by four rounds of PCR with nested alpha and beta constant-region primers and SP2. One entry per CDR3 protein, called by TCRdb with MiXCR from the UMI-ligation and nested PCR reads. The sample gives around 140,000 distinct CDR3 sequences, 22% of which show up once; 0.11% is in the top ten. These data come from a study of naive and memory T cell subsets. Trimming took 9 bases from V and 5 from J; bases not matched to a gene: 3. The CDR3 totals 13 residues. The germline CDR1 and CDR2 sequences are LNHDA and SQIVND (reference sequence). Study observations and caveats: Possibly reflecting memory cells re-expressing CD45RA, a few larger clonotypes occurred in naive repertoires, especially CD8.

This sequence joins TRBV19 and TRBJ1-5; 11 bases match TRBD1. Sequences were obtained from naive CD4+ T cells from blood. This receptor was obtained from a human donor in good health. The CDR3 sequence is CASRDRGYQPQHF. CDR3 DNA: TGTGCCAGCCGGGACAGGGGGTATCAGCCCCAGCATTTT. Drawing the rest from reference TRBV19 and TRBJ1-5, the complete variable domain is DGGITQSPKYLFRKEGQNVTLSCEQNLNHDAMYWYRQDPGQGLRLIYYSQIVNDFQKGDIAEGYSVSREKKESFPLTVTSAQKNPTAFYLCASRDRGYQPQHFGDGTRLSIL.